Sequencing of this TCR beta chain was carried out in a study of radiation and T cells in renal cell carcinoma (TCRdb year 2020). With respect to the entire study: In total, almost 55 samples, comprising around 26 tumors and roughly 27 peripheral blood samples, were subjected to TCR beta sequencing. In the roughly 49 samples combined, some 4,000,000 unique CDR3 nucleotide sequences were found, encoding some 2,500,000 unique CDR3 amino acid sequences. The last blood draw occurred 4 weeks after radiation, at the same time as nephrectomy.

On the study overall, not on this receptor specifically: Blood repertoire dynamics were not followed beyond 4 weeks after treatment. With a single-armed trial design, the study had no way to address how radiation dose or scheduling affects the TCR repertoire. Because pretreatment tumor biopsies were not available, the baseline intratumoral presence of clonotypes could not be determined. An increase in top tumor clonotypes in blood was observed from baseline to 2 weeks post-radiation, followed by contraction by 4 weeks, which was taken to suggest transient expansion of tumor-resident clones.

As concerns this clone: The antigen it recognizes is unknown. Base qualities are missing; no much larger clone stands one base away.

Cut back by 6 bases and 1 base, the V and J ends lie 12 bases apart. CDR1 is given as SGHTA and CDR2 as FQGNSA, both from the germline V gene. Reading from cysteine to phenylalanine, the CDR3 counts 14 amino acids. The only DNA kept is the CDR3, 42 bases in frame from the first base. The immunoSEQ kit was used, according to the manufacturer's recommendations, to generate TCR beta libraries from genomic DNA. To prepare the libraries, a first multiplex PCR with proprietary primers was run, followed by a second PCR that added unique barcodes, and a bead cleanup was done after each round. Each sample batch included a kit-provided positive control reaction and a negative control reaction. The final libraries underwent checking on an Agilent 4200 TapeStation D1000 ScreenTape, volumetric pooling, and quantification by qPCR. An Illumina NextSeq500 fitted with a MidOutput 150-cycle cartridge performed the sequencing, running 156 Read1 cycles and 15 Index1 cycles with the kit's custom primers. The pooled library was loaded at roughly 1 pM with roughly 19% PhiX control spiked in. In the source study's methods: Vendor-processed data were analyzed in R, with a clonotype defined as all T cells sharing the same CDR3 nucleotide sequence. In the clone abundance analyses, frequencies were normalized to the 10,000 most abundant clones in each sample. Public T cell clones, which averaged fewer than five per sample, were removed prior to analysis. A difference in abundance of at least 32-fold between compartments was used to define tumor-enriched and baseline blood-enriched clonotypes. A beta-binomial differential abundance model was used to identify clonotypes that were expanded or contracted between blood time points. The Baroni-Urbani and Buser coefficient was used to measure tumor-blood repertoire similarity, and groups were compared with two-tailed Wilcoxon tests in R. Held by TCRdb, this immuneACCESS table contains in-frame sequences only and omits some clones. Under half of the omission traces to an unresolved V gene where checked; the cause of the rest is unknown. From that table come the V and J calls and clone size; the DNA was used to work out D and trimming. This sample lists approximately 170,000 clones; about 87% were detected once. Clones ranked in the top ten supply approximately 10% of the sample.

The time point tag for this specimen amounts to: blood 4 weeks post-SBRT, at nephrectomy. In light of the paper, this sample's treatment or condition label describes: 15 Gy SBRT to primary tumor, nephrectomy 4 weeks later. Samples were obtained from a clinical trial, in which 15 Gy stereotactic body radiation therapy was delivered to primary renal cell carcinomas and nephrectomy was performed 4 weeks later. Serial peripheral blood from radiation-treated patients was sampled at baseline, 2 weeks and 4 weeks after SBRT to track tumor-enriched clonotypes. Every patient's renal cell carcinoma showed clear cell pathology. The QIAamp DNA Blood Mini Kit (Qiagen) was used to prepare genomic DNA for TCR sequencing. The analyses included just those samples that passed every quality control check.

The clonotype comes from a woman in her forties or fifties with renal cell carcinoma. Material: blood, obtained from a patient whose treatment included radiotherapy and nephrectomy. Recombination joined TRBV7-2 with TRBJ1-2, with no confidently assigned D gene. The DNA sequence reads TGTGCCAGCAGATCCCGGGGATATAACTATGGCTACACCTTC. Protein translation: CASRSRGYNYGYTF.